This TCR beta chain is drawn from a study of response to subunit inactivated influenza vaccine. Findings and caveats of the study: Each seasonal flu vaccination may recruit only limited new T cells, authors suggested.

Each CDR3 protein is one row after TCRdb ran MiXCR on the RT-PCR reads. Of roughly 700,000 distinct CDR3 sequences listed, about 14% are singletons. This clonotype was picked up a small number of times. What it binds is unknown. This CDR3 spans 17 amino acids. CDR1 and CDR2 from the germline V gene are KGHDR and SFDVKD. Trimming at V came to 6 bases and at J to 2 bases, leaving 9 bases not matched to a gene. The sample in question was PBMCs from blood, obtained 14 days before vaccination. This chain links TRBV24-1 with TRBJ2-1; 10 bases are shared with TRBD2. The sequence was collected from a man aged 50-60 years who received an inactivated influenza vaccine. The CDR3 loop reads CATSSAGGPGTYNEQFF. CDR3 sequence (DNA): TGTGCCACCAGTTCAGCGGGGGGGCCGGGAACCTACAATGAGCAGTTCTTC.